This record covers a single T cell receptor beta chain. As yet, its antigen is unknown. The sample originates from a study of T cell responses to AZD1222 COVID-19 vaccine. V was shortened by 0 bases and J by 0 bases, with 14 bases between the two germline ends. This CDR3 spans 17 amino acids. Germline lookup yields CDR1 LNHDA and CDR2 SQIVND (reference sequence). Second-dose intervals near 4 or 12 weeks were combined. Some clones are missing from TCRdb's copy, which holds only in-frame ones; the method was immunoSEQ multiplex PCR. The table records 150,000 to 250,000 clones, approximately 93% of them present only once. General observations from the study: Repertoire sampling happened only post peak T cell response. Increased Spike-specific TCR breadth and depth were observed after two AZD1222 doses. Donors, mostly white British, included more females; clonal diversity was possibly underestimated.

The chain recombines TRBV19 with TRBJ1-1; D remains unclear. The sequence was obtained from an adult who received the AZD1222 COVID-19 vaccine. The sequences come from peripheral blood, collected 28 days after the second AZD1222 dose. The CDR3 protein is CASSIDPAGILNTEAFF. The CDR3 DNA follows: TGTGCCAGTAGTATAGACCCTGCGGGGATTCTGAACACTGAAGCTTTCTTT.